This TCR beta chain was retrieved from a study of lymphopenia after photon versus proton radiotherapy. General study findings and limits: Under photons, naive T cells and diversity fell while effector/memory populations rose. Post-nadir diversity loss with photons came from oligoclonal expansion, particularly CD8+ Temra cells.

The CDR3 totals 17 residues. Germline-derived CDR1 and CDR2 are SGHTA and FQGNSA. V dropped 0 bases and J dropped 4; count of bases not matched to a gene: 9. A note on this clone: Its matching antigen is unknown.

Sequencing was performed with immunoSEQ multiplex PCR; in TCRdb, only in-frame clones are kept and a portion is missing. The repertoire includes roughly 53,000 clones, around 82% of them detected once, and 29% sits in the top ten. The specimen was peripheral blood, collected from a patient treated with photon-based radiotherapy. The clonotype originates from a man aged 50-60 years with gastric cancer. This chain joins TRBV7-2 and TRBJ2-5, with 9 nucleotides matching TRBD2. The CDR3 nucleotides read TGTGCCAGCAGCTTAGCTCCCGGACTAGCGTGGGTAGAGACCCAGTACTTC. This translates into CASSLAPGLAWVETQYF.